This passage covers 23 T cell receptor beta chains from one sample sequenced in a study of T cells in Graves' hyperthyroidism and ophthalmopathy. There were TCR beta CDR3 regions amplified from RNA transcripts. Primed by the HTBI set, a first-round RT-PCR was run on the TCR CDR3. TCRdb reanalysed the multiplex PCR reads using MiXCR and keeps one entry per CDR3 protein. The sample comprises approximately 490,000 distinct CDR3 sequences, roughly 22% of which are singletons, and about 49% rests with the top ten. Specimen: blood. These receptors were taken from a woman aged 65 to 85 with Graves' ophthalmopathy.

This clonotype appeared a few times. DNA for the CDR3: TGTGCCAGCAGCTTAGTGGGGGGACGCTCCTATAATTCACCCCTCCACTTT. Residues: CASSLVGGRSYNSPLHF. The rearrangement links TRBV7-6 to TRBJ1-6; TRBD1 might be the D (5 bases). Germline CDR1 and CDR2: SGHVS and FNYEAQ. Trimming pared 1 base from V and 0 bases from J, leaving 10 bases between. This CDR3 spans 17 amino acids.

The chain recombines TRBV19 with TRBJ2-7, with unresolved D. This CDR3 is built from 14 residues. The V end was cut by 2 bases, the J end by 1 base, with 9 bases between. CDR1 and CDR2 from the germline V gene are LNHDA and SQIVND (reference sequence). CDR3 in DNA: TGTGCCAGTAGTATACGAGTGCAGTCCTACGAGCAGTACTTC. It encodes CASSIRVQSYEQYF.

This chain uses TRBV2 with TRBJ2-3; D gene uncertain. The germline gives CDR1 SNHLY, CDR2 FYNNEI. This CDR3 is 15 amino acids long. V lost 1 base and J 3 bases, leaving 11 bases between the germline ends. The DNA for the CDR3 is TGTGCCAGCAGTGAAGGCTTGGGTTTTACAGATACGCAGTATTTT. Its translation is CASSEGLGFTDTQYF.

The rearrangement joins TRBV5-1 to TRBJ2-5, with D possibly TRBD1 on 5 matching bases. The germline V and J ends were trimmed by 0 bases and 1 base, with 10 bases remaining between them. The CDR3 totals 15 residues. CDR1 and CDR2 (germline): SGHRS, YFSETQ. CDR3 loop: CASSLEGRLQETQYF. The CDR3, as DNA: TGCGCCAGCAGCTTGGAGGGGCGCCTCCAAGAGACCCAGTACTTC.

This clonotype occurred many times. J is TRBJ2-3 and V is TRBV28; D ambiguous. CDR1 and CDR2 (germline): MDHEN, SYDVKM. The CDR3 consists of 15 residues. Trimming removed 2 bases at V and 0 bases at J, with 9 bases between. The CDR3 loop is CASSLMASSTDTQYF. The CDR3 DNA reads as TGTGCCAGCAGTTTAATGGCCTCTAGCACAGATACGCAGTATTTT.

The chain combines TRBV4-1 with TRBJ1-4; 7 bases map to TRBD1. The CDR3 runs to 16 residues. Germline lookup yields CDR1 MGHRA and CDR2 YSYEKL. V was clipped by 5 bases and J by 1 base; unmatched bases: 7. CDR3 in DNA: TGCGCCAGCAGCGAAGGACAGGTGGTAACTAATGAAAAACTGTTTTTT. This sequence encodes CASSEGQVVTNEKLFF.

This clonotype has ten or more counts. The gene calls are TRBV6-1 and TRBJ1-5; no firm D call. V lost 7 bases and J lost 0, with 10 bases in between. The CDR3 is 14 residues long. The germline V gene has CDR1 MNHNS and CDR2 SASEGT. In DNA form, the CDR3 reads TGTGCCAGCATCCGAAAGGGTAGCAATCAGCCCCAGCATTTT. Residues: CASIRKGSNQPQHF.

A few counts support this clonotype. The chain is built from TRBV6-2 or TRBV6-3 and TRBJ1-2, with D tentatively TRBD1 (5 bases). Trimming removed 2 bases at V and 3 bases at J, with 7 bases between. Germline V CDR1 and CDR2: MNHEY, SVGEGT. The CDR3 extends over 13 amino acids. The CDR3 spells CASSYQGDYGYTF. The CDR3 DNA sequence: TGTGCCAGCAGTTACCAAGGGGACTATGGCTACACCTTC.

Only a few counts were recorded for this clonotype. This chain links TRBV5-8 with TRBJ1-1; unclear D gene. This CDR3 is built from 13 residues. Germline loops: CDR1 SGHTS, CDR2 YDEGEE. V was pared by 4 bases and J by 5 bases, with 12 bases between. The CDR3 loop is CASSTLRGTEAFF. The CDR3 region has the DNA TGTGCCAGCAGCACCTTGAGAGGGACTGAAGCTTTCTTT.

The chain uses TRBV5-6 and TRBJ1-2, with TRBD1 matching 10 bases. CDR3 size: 16 residues. Germline V gene data show CDR1 as SGHDT and CDR2 as YYEEEE. The ends lost 6 bases at V and 2 bases at J; junction bases unmatched: 10. The DNA of the CDR3 is TGTGCCAGCACTATGGACAGGGGGGTGGGGAACTATGGCTACACCTTC. As protein: CASTMDRGVGNYGYTF.

This clonotype was seen only once. This chain links TRBV6-1 with TRBJ2-3; TRBD2 agrees at 10 bases. The CDR3 is made up of 16 amino acids. Germline-derived CDR1 and CDR2 are MNHNS and SASEGT. J lost 4 bases, V lost 4 bases, and 8 bases had no gene match. The CDR3 region has the DNA TGTGCCAGCAGTGCACGACTAGCGGGTGGGTCAGATACGCAGTATTTT. The encoded protein is CASSARLAGGSDTQYF.

The genes are TRBV5-1 and TRBJ1-1, with D perhaps TRBD1 (6 bases). There are 14 residues in the CDR3. V was shortened by 2 bases and J by 4 bases, with 12 bases between the two germline ends. Germline V gene sequence: CDR1 SGHRS, CDR2 YFSETQ. Here the CDR3 reads CASSFTGSGTEAFF. The CDR3 nucleotides are TGCGCCAGCAGCTTTACAGGGAGTGGCACTGAAGCTTTCTTT.

This clonotype showed up just a few times. This sequence joins TRBV11-2 and TRBJ2-2; 9 positions match TRBD2. Germline V gene lookup returns CDR1 SGHAT and CDR2 FQNNGV. V trimming: 5 bases; J trimming: 0 bases; junction bases outside the gene matches: 4. The length of the CDR3 is 16 residues. The CDR3 DNA sequence: TGTGCCAGCAGCCCTCCTAGCGGGGCGAACACCGGGGAGCTGTTTTTT. This codes for CASSPPSGANTGELFF.

The rearrangement links TRBV6-1 to TRBJ1-1; no reliable D call. Germline loops: CDR1 MNHNS, CDR2 SASEGT. The CDR3 covers 14 residues. The V gene lost 6 bases and the J gene lost 7 bases, with 18 bases spanning the gap. CDR3 amino acids: CASSPTVAEGEAFF. CDR3 sequence (DNA): TGTGCCAGCAGCCCGACGGTGGCCGAGGGTGAAGCTTTCTTT.

This clonotype was recorded a few times. The rearrangement links TRBV28 to TRBJ2-2; 8 nucleotides align to TRBD2. The CDR3 is 18 amino acids. Germline assignment: CDR1 MDHEN and CDR2 SYDVKM. Germline trimming cut 8 bases from V and 4 bases from J; bases unmatched to any gene: 18. CDR3 region: CASGLWAGGLAGTGELFF. The CDR3 DNA is TGTGCCAGCGGATTGTGGGCCGGTGGCCTAGCGGGCACCGGGGAGCTGTTTTTT.

The chain has TRBV6-2 or TRBV6-3 and TRBJ1-5; no clear D. This CDR3 has 14 residues. Trimming left V 6 bases short and J 3 bases short, with 12 bases between. CDR1 is MNHEY and CDR2 is SVGEGT in the germline V gene. The chain's CDR3 is CASSPGRLNQPQHF. The CDR3 bases are TGTGCCAGCAGCCCCGGAAGGCTCAATCAGCCCCAGCATTTT.

This clonotype appeared a few times. The gene calls are TRBV29-1 and TRBJ2-5, with 11 positions matching TRBD1. Germline V CDR1 and CDR2: SQVTM, ANQGSEA. V dropped 2 bases and J dropped 5; count of bases not matched to a gene: 4. This CDR3 is 14 amino acids long. CDR3 residues: CSVERTGGGETQYF. DNA for the CDR3: TGCAGCGTTGAACGGACAGGGGGCGGTGAGACCCAGTACTTC.

J is TRBJ2-1 and V is TRBV5-8; D is possibly TRBD2 (6 bases). The CDR3 spans 18 residues. Trimming left V 4 bases short and J 3 bases short, with 23 bases between. Germline V CDR1 and CDR2: SGHTS, YDEGEE. CDR3 in DNA: TGTGCCAGCAGCCGATCCCGGAAGATCGGGAGTCTCTACAATGAGCAGTTCTTC. Translation gives CASSRSRKIGSLYNEQFF.

The CDR3 DNA is TGCGCCAGCAGTGAGTCGACACCCCTACCAGGCTACACCTTC. Its protein product is CASSESTPLPGYTF. This chain joins TRBV10-2 and TRBJ1-2; no firm D call. V gave up 0 bases and J gave up 8 bases, with 13 bases separating them. This CDR3 has 14 residues. Germline V CDR1 and CDR2: WSHSY, SAAADI.

CDR3 DNA sequence: TGCGCCAGCAGCCCAGGACAGGGTGACTACAATGAGCAGTTCTTC. It specifies CASSPGQGDYNEQFF. The chain links TRBV5-1 to TRBJ2-1; 8 bases line up with TRBD1. The CDR3 extends over 15 amino acids. Losses at the gene ends were 4 bases for V and 3 bases for J; bases not matched to a gene: 6. CDR1 SGHRS and CDR2 YFSETQ come from the germline V gene.

This clonotype was seen a few times. This chain connects TRBV2 to TRBJ1-4; D possibly corresponds to TRBD1 (5 bases). The germline CDR1 and CDR2 sequences are SNHLY and FYNNEI. This CDR3 region has 15 residues. The V and J ends lost 3 bases and 0 bases respectively, with 8 bases between them. CDR3 coding DNA: TGTGCCAGCAGTGACCGGACACCAACTAATGAAAAACTGTTTTTT. Amino acid sequence: CASSDRTPTNEKLFF.

The chain joins TRBV12-3 or TRBV12-4 to TRBJ1-3; unclear D gene. Trimming took off 6 bases at V and 9 bases at J, with 12 bases between the two ends. This CDR3 comprises 12 residues. The CDR3 bases are TGTGCCAGCAGCTCTGGATTTCGCACCATATATTTT. It encodes CASSSGFRTIYF.

The V and J genes are TRBV29-1 and TRBJ2-3; a weak D match, TRBD2 (6 bases). The CDR3 runs to 14 residues. CDR1 SQVTM and CDR2 ANQGSEA come from the germline V gene. Trimming left V 4 bases short and J 8 bases short, with 19 bases between. CDR3 in amino acids: CSVGGEMVSSTQYF. The DNA of the CDR3 is TGCAGCGTTGGGGGGGAAATGGTCTCGTCTACGCAGTATTTT.